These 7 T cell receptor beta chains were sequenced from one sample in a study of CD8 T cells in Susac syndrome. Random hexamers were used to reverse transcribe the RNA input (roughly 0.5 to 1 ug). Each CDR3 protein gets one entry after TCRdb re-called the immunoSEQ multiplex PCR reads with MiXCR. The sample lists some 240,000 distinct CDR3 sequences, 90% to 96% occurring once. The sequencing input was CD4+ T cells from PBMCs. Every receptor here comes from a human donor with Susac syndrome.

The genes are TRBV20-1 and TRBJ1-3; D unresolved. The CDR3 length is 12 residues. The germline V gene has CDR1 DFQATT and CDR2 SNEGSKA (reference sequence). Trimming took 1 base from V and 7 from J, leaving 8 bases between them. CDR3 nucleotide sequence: TGCAGTGCTAGAGGTCAGGCCAACACCATATATTTT. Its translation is CSARGQANTIYF.

The CDR3 region is CSVESQGYGYTF. In nucleotides, the CDR3 is TGCAGCGTTGAATCACAGGGTTATGGCTACACCTTC. The chain links TRBV29-1 to TRBJ1-2; weak D call: TRBD1 (6 bases). Germline V gene lookup returns CDR1 SQVTM and CDR2 ANQGSEA. The CDR3 spans 12 residues. The V end was cut by 2 bases, the J end by 5 bases, with 9 bases between.

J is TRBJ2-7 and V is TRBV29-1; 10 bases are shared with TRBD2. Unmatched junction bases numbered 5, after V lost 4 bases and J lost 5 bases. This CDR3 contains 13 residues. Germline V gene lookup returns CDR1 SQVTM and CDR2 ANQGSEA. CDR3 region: CSVGWLAGDEQYF. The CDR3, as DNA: TGCAGCGTTGGTTGGCTAGCGGGAGACGAGCAGTACTTC.

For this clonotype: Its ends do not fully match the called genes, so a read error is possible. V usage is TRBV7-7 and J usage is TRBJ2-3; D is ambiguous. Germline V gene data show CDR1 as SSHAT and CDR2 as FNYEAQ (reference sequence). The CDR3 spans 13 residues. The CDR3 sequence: CASSPVDQDTQYF. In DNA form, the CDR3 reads TGTGCTAGCAGCCCCGTCGACCAAGATACGCAGTATTTT.

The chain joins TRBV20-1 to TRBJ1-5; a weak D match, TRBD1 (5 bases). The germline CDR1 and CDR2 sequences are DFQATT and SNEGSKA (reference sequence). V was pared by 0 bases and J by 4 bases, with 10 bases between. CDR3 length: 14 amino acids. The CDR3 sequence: CSARDHRPNQPQHF. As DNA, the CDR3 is TGCAGTGCTAGAGATCACAGGCCAAATCAGCCCCAGCATTTT.

CDR3 protein: CASGTPGSAFYNEQFF. CDR3 sequence (DNA): TGTGCTAGTGGTACTCCCGGGTCGGCTTTCTACAATGAGCAGTTCTTC. The chain combines TRBV12-5 with TRBJ2-1, with unresolved D. The ends were cut back, 5 bases at V and 3 bases at J, with 17 bases in the middle. The CDR3 sequence is 16 residues long. The germline V gene has CDR1 LGHNT and CDR2 FRNRAP.

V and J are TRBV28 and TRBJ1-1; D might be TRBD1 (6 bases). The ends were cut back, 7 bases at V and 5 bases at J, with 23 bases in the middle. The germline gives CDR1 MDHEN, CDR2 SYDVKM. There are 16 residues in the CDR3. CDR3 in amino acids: CASIPPAGAMRTEAFF. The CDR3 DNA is TGTGCCAGCATCCCCCCGGCAGGGGCGATGAGAACTGAAGCTTTCTTT.